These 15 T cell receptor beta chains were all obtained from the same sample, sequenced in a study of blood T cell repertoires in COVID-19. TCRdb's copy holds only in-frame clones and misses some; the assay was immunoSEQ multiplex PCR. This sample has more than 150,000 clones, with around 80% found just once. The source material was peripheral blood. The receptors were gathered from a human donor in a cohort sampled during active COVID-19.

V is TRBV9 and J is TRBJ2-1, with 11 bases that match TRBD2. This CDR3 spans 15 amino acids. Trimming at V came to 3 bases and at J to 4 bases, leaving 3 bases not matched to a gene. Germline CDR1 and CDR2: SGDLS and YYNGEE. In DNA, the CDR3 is TGTGCCAGCAGCGCCGGACTAGCGGGTTACAATGAGCAGTTCTTC. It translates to CASSAGLAGYNEQFF.

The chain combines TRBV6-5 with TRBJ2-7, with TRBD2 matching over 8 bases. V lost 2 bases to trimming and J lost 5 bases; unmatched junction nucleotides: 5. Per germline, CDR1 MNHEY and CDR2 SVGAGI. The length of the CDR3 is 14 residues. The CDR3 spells CASSYQRGTHEQYF. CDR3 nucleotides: TGTGCCAGCAGTTACCAGCGGGGGACACACGAGCAGTACTTC.

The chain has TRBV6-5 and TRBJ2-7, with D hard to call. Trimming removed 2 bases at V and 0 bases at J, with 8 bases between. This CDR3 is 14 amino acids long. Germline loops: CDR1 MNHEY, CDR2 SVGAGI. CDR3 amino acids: CASSYEATSYEQYF. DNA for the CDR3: TGTGCCAGCAGTTACGAGGCTACCTCCTACGAGCAGTACTTC.

The CDR3 loop reads CASSLVAGLNGEAFF. CDR3 coding DNA: TGTGCCAGCAGCTTGGTGGCAGGCTTAAACGGTGAAGCTTTCTTT. The chain joins TRBV5-6 to TRBJ1-1; no clear D gene. CDR3 size: 15 residues. V lost 0 bases to trimming and J lost 7 bases, with 16 bases between them. Germline values: CDR1 SGHDT, CDR2 YYEEEE.

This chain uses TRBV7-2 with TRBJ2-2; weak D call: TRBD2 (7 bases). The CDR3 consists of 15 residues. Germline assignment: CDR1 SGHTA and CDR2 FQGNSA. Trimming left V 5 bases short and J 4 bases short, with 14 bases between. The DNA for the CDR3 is TGTGCCAGCAGCCTCTGGGGGGGCAGCACCGGGGAGCTGTTTTTT. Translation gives CASSLWGGSTGELFF. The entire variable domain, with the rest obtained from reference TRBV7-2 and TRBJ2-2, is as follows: GAGVSQSPSNKVTEKGKDVELRCDPISGHTALYWYRQSLGQGLEFLIYFQGNSAPDKSGLPSDRFSAERTGGSVSTLTIQRTQQEDSAVYLCASSLWGGSTGELFFGEGSRLTVL.

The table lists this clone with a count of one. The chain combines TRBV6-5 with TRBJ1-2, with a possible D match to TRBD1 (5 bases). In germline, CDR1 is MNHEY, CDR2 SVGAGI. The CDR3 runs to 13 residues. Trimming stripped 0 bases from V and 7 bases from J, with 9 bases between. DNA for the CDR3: TGTGCCAGCAGTTACTCAGGGCAGGGTGGCTACACCTTC. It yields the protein CASSYSGQGGYTF.

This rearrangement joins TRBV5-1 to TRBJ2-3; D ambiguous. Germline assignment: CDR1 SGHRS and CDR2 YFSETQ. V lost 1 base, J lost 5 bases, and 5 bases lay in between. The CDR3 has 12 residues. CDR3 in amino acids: CASSLSLDTQYF. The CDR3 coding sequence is TGCGCCAGCAGCTTGTCTCTAGATACGCAGTATTTT.

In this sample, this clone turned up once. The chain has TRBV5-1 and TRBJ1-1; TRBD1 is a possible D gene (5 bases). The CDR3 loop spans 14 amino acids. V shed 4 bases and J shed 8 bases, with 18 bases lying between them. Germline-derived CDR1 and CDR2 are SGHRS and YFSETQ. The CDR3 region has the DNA TGCGCCAGCAGCAACCCGACAGCCCGGGGGGAAGCTTTCTTT. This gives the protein CASSNPTARGEAFF. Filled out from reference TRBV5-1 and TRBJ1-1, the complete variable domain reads KAGVTQTPRYLIKTRGQQVTLSCSPISGHRSVSWYQQTPGQGLQFLFEYFSETQRNKGNFPGRFSGRQFSNSRSEMNVSTLELGDSALYLCASSNPTARGEAFFGQGTRLTVV.

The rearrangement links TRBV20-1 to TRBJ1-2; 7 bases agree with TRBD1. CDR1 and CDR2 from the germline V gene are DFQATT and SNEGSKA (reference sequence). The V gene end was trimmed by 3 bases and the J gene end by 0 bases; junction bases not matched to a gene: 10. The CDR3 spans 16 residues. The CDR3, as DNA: TGCAGTGCTAGTGGGACAGCGATTCGGCCTAACTATGGCTACACCTTC. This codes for CSASGTAIRPNYGYTF.

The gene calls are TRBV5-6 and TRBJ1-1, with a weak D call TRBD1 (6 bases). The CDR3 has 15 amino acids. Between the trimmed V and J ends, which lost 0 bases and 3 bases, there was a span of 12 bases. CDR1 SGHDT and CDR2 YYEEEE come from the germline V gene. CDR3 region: CASSLGGQGYTEAFF. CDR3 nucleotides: TGTGCCAGCAGCTTGGGGGGACAAGGCTACACTGAAGCTTTCTTT.

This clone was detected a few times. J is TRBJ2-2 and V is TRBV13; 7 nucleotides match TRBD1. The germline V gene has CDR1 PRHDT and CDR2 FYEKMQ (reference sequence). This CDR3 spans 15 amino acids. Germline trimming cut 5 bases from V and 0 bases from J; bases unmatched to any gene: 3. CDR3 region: CASSDRAPNTGELFF. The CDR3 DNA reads TGTGCCAGCAGCGACAGGGCCCCGAACACCGGGGAGCTGTTTTTT. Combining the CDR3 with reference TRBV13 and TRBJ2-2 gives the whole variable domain AAGVIQSPRHLIKEKRETATLKCYPIPRHDTVYWYQQGPGQDPQFLISFYEKMQSDKGSIPDRFSAQQFSDYHSELNMSSLELGDSALYFCASSDRAPNTGELFFGEGSRLTVL.

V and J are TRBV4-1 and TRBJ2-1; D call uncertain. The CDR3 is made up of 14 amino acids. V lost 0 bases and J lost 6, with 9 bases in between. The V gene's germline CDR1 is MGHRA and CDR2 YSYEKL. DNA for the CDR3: TGCGCCAGCAGCCAAGAGTTCAGATCCAATGAGCAGTTCTTC. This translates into CASSQEFRSNEQFF.

The DNA of the CDR3 is TGTGCCAGCAGCTCCACAGGATCTAGGACTGAAGCTTTCTTT. Translated: CASSSTGSRTEAFF. The chain links TRBV7-3 to TRBJ1-1, with D possibly TRBD1 on 5 matching bases. The CDR3 is made up of 14 amino acids. V was shortened by 4 bases and J by 5 bases, with 14 bases between the two germline ends. Per germline, CDR1 SGHTA and CDR2 FQGTGA.

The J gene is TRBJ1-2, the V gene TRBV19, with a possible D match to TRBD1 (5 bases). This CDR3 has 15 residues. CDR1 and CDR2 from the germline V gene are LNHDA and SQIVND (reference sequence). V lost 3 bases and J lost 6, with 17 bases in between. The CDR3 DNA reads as TGTGCCAGTAGTATCCTTGGGGCGGTCTCTCATGGCTACACCTTC. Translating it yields CASSILGAVSHGYTF. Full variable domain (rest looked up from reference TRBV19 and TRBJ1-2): DGGITQSPKYLFRKEGQNVTLSCEQNLNHDAMYWYRQDPGQGLRLIYYSQIVNDFQKGDIAEGYSVSREKKESFPLTVTSAQKNPTAFYLCASSILGAVSHGYTFGSGTRLTVV.

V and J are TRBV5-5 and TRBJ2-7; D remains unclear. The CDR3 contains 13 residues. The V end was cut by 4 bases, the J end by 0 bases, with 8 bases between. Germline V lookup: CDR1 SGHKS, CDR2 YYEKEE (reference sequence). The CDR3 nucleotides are TGTGCCAGCAGCCTGGCCGTCTCCTACGAGCAGTACTTC. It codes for CASSLAVSYEQYF.